One sample yielded the 20 T cell receptor beta chains listed below, sequenced in a study of CD8 T cells in ankylosing spondylitis. MiXCR was run by TCRdb on the 5' RACE reads, yielding one entry per CDR3 protein. The sample holds a few hundred thousand distinct CDR3 sequences, more than 20% seen once. The sequenced material came from blood, either unsorted or a sorted T cell fraction (not recorded which). The origin of the receptors is a male donor with ankylosing spondylitis or in good health (not recorded which).

The sample holds many counts of this clonotype. V and J are TRBV20-1 and TRBJ2-4, with a weak D call TRBD2 (5 bases). This CDR3 has 13 residues. The germline V gene has CDR1 DFQATT and CDR2 SNEGSKA (reference sequence). Trimming took 4 bases from V and 8 from J, leaving 15 bases between them. Written as DNA, the CDR3 is TGCAGTGCTATCTTTCGGGGAGCGGACATTCAGTACTTC. Translation gives CSAIFRGADIQYF.

This chain joins TRBV4-1 and TRBJ1-2; D uncertain. The CDR3 is 12 residues long. CDR1 is MGHRA, CDR2 YSYEKL, per germline. V lost 0 bases and J lost 7, with 6 bases in between. CDR3 amino acids: CASSQEGFGYTF. DNA of the CDR3: TGCGCCAGCAGCCAAGAAGGGTTTGGCTACACCTTC.

This clonotype was seen a single time. The J gene is TRBJ2-5, the V gene TRBV7-2, with a possible D match to TRBD1 (6 bases). This CDR3 is built from 13 residues. V was shortened by 5 bases and J by 2 bases, with 9 bases between the two germline ends. Germline V gene data show CDR1 as SGHTA and CDR2 as FQGNSA. CDR3 DNA: TGTGCCAGCAGCGGGACAACACAAGAGACCCAGTACTTC. Its protein is CASSGTTQETQYF.

This clonotype was seen many times. This rearrangement joins TRBV20-1 to TRBJ2-5; possibly TRBD2 for D (5 bases). The germline V gene has CDR1 DFQATT and CDR2 SNEGSKA (reference sequence). Trimming pared 5 bases from V and 2 bases from J, leaving 9 bases between. This CDR3 spans 12 amino acids. The chain's CDR3 is CSAASIQETQYF. In nucleotides, the CDR3 is TGCAGTGCTGCTAGCATACAAGAGACCCAGTACTTC.

The chain recombines TRBV24-1 with TRBJ2-1; the D is unclear. V shed 3 bases and J shed 0 bases, with 11 bases lying between them. This CDR3 has 16 residues. In germline, CDR1 is KGHDR, CDR2 SFDVKD. The CDR3, as DNA: TGTGCCACCAGTGATCCGGGCCCGAGCTCCTACAATGAGCAGTTCTTC. It translates to CATSDPGPSSYNEQFF.

J is TRBJ2-5 and V is TRBV5-1; TRBD2 aligns across 14 bases. The CDR3 runs 17 residues. The junction had 8 bases not matched to a gene; V was cut back by 2 bases and J by 5 bases. Germline loops: CDR1 SGHRS, CDR2 YFSETQ. CDR3 DNA sequence: TGCGCCAGCAGCTTCGGACTAGCGGGGGGCCAGGGTGAGACCCAGTACTTC. Translating it yields CASSFGLAGGQGETQYF. Combining the CDR3 with reference TRBV5-1 and TRBJ2-5 gives the whole variable domain KAGVTQTPRYLIKTRGQQVTLSCSPISGHRSVSWYQQTPGQGLQFLFEYFSETQRNKGNFPGRFSGRQFSNSRSEMNVSTLELGDSALYLCASSFGLAGGQGETQYFGPGTRLLVL.

Only a few counts were recorded for this clonotype. This chain connects TRBV5-5 to TRBJ2-1; D is possibly TRBD2 (5 bases). The CDR3 covers 14 residues. V was trimmed by 3 bases and J by 3 bases, leaving 10 bases between them. Germline CDR1 and CDR2: SGHKS and YYEKEE (reference sequence). The CDR3 loop reads CASSSRDYYNEQFF. DNA for the CDR3: TGTGCCAGCAGCTCTCGGGATTACTACAATGAGCAGTTCTTC. Full variable domain (outside the CDR3, taken from reference TRBV5-5 and TRBJ2-1): DAGVTQSPTHLIKTRGQQVTLRCSPISGHKSVSWYQQVLGQGPQFIFQYYEKEERGRGNFPDRFSARQFPNYSSELNVNALLLGDSALYLCASSSRDYYNEQFFGPGTRLTVL.

This clonotype was recorded a few times. The chain has TRBV30 and TRBJ2-6; 9 positions match TRBD1. Losses at the gene ends were 3 bases for V and 0 bases for J; bases not matched to a gene: 3. The CDR3 runs 16 residues. Germline CDR1 and CDR2: GTSNPN and SVGIG (reference sequence). Here the CDR3 DNA reads TGTGCCTGGAGGGGGGACAGGGCCTCTGGGGCCAACGTCCTGACTTTC. This gives the protein CAWRGDRASGANVLTF.

This clonotype was seen at least ten times. This rearrangement joins TRBV29-1 to TRBJ2-7, with TRBD1 matching 9 bases. Germline lookup yields CDR1 SQVTM and CDR2 ANQGSEA. V lost 4 bases to trimming and J lost 0 bases; unmatched junction nucleotides: 4. The CDR3 sequence is 14 residues long. The CDR3 DNA reads as TGCAGCGTTGGTGGACAGGGGAGCTCCTACGAGCAGTACTTC. Protein: CSVGGQGSSYEQYF.

This clonotype was seen only a few times. The rearrangement links TRBV5-1 to TRBJ2-7; D unresolved. Germline CDR1 is SGHRS and CDR2 is YFSETQ. V was shortened by 0 bases and J by 7 bases, with 14 bases between the two germline ends. The CDR3 has 14 residues. The CDR3 sequence: CASSLAPSLGEQYF. The CDR3 nucleotides are TGCGCCAGCAGCTTGGCGCCGAGCCTGGGGGAGCAGTACTTC.

The V and J genes are TRBV9 and TRBJ2-1; no firm D call. There are 16 residues in the CDR3. Germline V gene sequence: CDR1 SGDLS, CDR2 YYNGEE. V lost 3 bases to trimming and J lost 0 bases, with 13 bases between them. CDR3 DNA sequence: TGTGCCAGCAGCGGAGACAACAAAGGCTCCTACAATGAGCAGTTCTTC. Its protein product is CASSGDNKGSYNEQFF.

Only a few counts were recorded for this clonotype. The chain carries TRBV29-1 and TRBJ2-3; possible D gene TRBD1, 5 bases. Trimming stripped 4 bases from V and 4 bases from J, with 9 bases between. Germline V gene sequence: CDR1 SQVTM, CDR2 ANQGSEA. The CDR3 consists of 12 residues. This CDR3 reads CSVGQSPDTQYF. The DNA of the CDR3 is TGCAGCGTTGGACAGTCCCCAGATACGCAGTATTTT.

This clonotype was picked up many times. The CDR3 DNA reads TGCAGCGCCCGAAGCGGACTAGCGGGCACAGATACGCAGTATTTT. Translation: CSARSGLAGTDTQYF. J is TRBJ2-3 and V is TRBV29-1, with TRBD2 matching over 10 bases. V shed 7 bases, J shed 1 base, and the junction held 8 bases outside the gene matches. CDR3 length: 15 amino acids. CDR1 is SQVTM, CDR2 ANQGSEA, per germline.

In this sample, this clonotype turned up a few times. The chain combines TRBV12-3 or TRBV12-4 with TRBJ2-1; 11 bases agree with TRBD1. J lost 3 bases, V lost 3 bases, and 4 bases had no gene match. The length of the CDR3 is 16 residues. CDR3 DNA: TGTGCCAGCAGTTTGGGACAGGGGGGTAGCTACAATGAGCAGTTCTTC. It translates to CASSLGQGGSYNEQFF.

This clonotype was picked up a small number of times. The CDR3 nucleotides read TGTGCCAGCAGTGACTCGGGACCGAGTTCAGATACGCAGTATTTT. It translates to CASSDSGPSSDTQYF. The chain combines TRBV25-1 with TRBJ2-3; TRBD1 or TRBD2 may be the D gene (5 bases each). Germline CDR1 MGHDK, CDR2 SYGVNS. V lost 3 bases, J lost 4 bases, and 14 bases lay in between. The CDR3 is made up of 15 amino acids. Supplemented by reference TRBV25-1 and TRBJ2-3, the full variable domain reads EADIYQTPRYLVIGTGKKITLECSQTMGHDKMYWYQQDPGMELHLIHYSYGVNSTEKGDLSSESTVSRIRTEHFPLTLESARPSHTSQYLCASSDSGPSSDTQYFGPGTRLTVL.

There are a few counts of this clonotype. The chain uses TRBV4-2 and TRBJ2-1; no reliable D call. Germline CDR1 is LGHNA and CDR2 is YNFKEQ. V lost 1 base to trimming and J lost 6 bases, with 7 bases between them. There are 13 residues in the CDR3. The CDR3 loop reads CASSQVAGNEQFF. The CDR3 DNA reads TGTGCCAGCAGCCAAGTAGCAGGCAATGAGCAGTTCTTC.

This clonotype occurred many times. The rearrangement links TRBV18 to TRBJ2-7; D possibly corresponds to TRBD2 (5 bases). Between the trimmed V and J ends, which lost 5 bases and 2 bases, there was a span of 7 bases. CDR3 length equals 12 residues. Germline V gene lookup returns CDR1 KGHSH and CDR2 LQKENI. The CDR3 loop reads CASSMTTYEQYF. The CDR3 nucleotides read TGTGCCAGCTCAATGACTACCTACGAGCAGTACTTC.

This clonotype was seen more than once but under ten times. This chain links TRBV4-1 with TRBJ2-4; D could derive from TRBD1 or TRBD2 (5 bases each). The CDR3 loop spans 16 amino acids. With 2 bases removed from V and 5 bases from J, the gap between germline ends came to 16 bases. Germline V gene sequence: CDR1 MGHRA, CDR2 YSYEKL. CDR3 sequence reads: CASSQTGTAAQNIQYF. The CDR3 coding sequence is TGCGCCAGCAGCCAAACTGGGACGGCTGCGCAAAACATTCAGTACTTC.

This clonotype has at least ten counts. This chain connects TRBV11-2 to TRBJ1-2; no firm D call. V shed 5 bases and J shed 1 base, with 14 bases lying between them. Germline assignment: CDR1 SGHAT and CDR2 FQNNGV. There are 15 residues in the CDR3. The CDR3 nucleotides are TGTGCCAGCAGCCCGTCAACCACTATTAACTATGGCTACACCTTC. Translating it yields CASSPSTTINYGYTF.

In its sample, this clonotype was seen many times. CDR3 in DNA: TGCGCCAGCAGCTCCCCCCACAGGGACGGGGAGCTGTTTTTT. As protein: CASSSPHRDGELFF. The chain joins TRBV5-1 to TRBJ2-2, with D possibly TRBD1 on 6 matching bases. Trimming shortened V by 3 bases and J by 7 bases, and 13 bases separated the two germline ends. CDR3 length: 14 residues. CDR1 and CDR2 (germline): SGHRS, YFSETQ.